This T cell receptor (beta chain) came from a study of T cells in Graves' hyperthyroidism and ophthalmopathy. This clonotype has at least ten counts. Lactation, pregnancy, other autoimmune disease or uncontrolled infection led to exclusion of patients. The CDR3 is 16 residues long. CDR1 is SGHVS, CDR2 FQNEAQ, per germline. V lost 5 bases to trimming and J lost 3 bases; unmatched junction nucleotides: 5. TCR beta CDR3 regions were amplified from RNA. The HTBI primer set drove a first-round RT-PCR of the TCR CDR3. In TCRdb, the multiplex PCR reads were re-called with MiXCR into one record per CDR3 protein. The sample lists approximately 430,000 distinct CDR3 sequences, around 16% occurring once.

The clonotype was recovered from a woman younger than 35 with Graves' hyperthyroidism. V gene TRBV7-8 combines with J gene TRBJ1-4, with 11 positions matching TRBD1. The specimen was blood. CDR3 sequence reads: CASSRTGGRANEKLFF. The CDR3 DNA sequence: TGTGCCAGCAGCCGGACAGGGGGCCGTGCTAATGAAAAACTGTTTTTT.